Listed below are T cell receptor beta chains from one sample, sequenced in a study of STAT5B mutations in CD4+ large granular lymphocyte leukemia. Some clones are missing from TCRdb's copy, which holds only in-frame ones; the method was immunoSEQ multiplex PCR. The table includes 20,000 or so clones, roughly three quarters detected once. The specimen was CD4+ T cells from blood buffy coats. These receptors came from a human donor in good health. The CDR3 runs from the conserved cysteine through the conserved F or W. The order of the fields is J gene, clone size, D gene, V gene, CDR3 protein, CDR3 DNA. A D gene is named only where the DNA matches it firmly. Clone size is given for some rows only: seen once, a few or many times, or a class if the clone is expanded.

J: TRBJ1-1; size: -; D: -; V: TRBV7-9; CDR3: CASSLRDGTEAFF; DNA: TGTGCCAGCAGCTTAAGGGACGGCACTGAAGCTTTCTTT
J: TRBJ1-3; size: -; D: TRBD1; V: TRBV28; CDR3: CASSSNYPGQGGNTIYF; DNA: TGTGCCAGCAGCAGTAACTACCCGGGACAGGGAGGAAACACCATATATTTT
J: TRBJ2-5; size: -; D: -; V: TRBV7-2; CDR3: CASSFRELETQYF; DNA: TGTGCCAGCAGCTTTCGGGAATTGGAGACCCAGTACTTC
J: TRBJ2-1; size: once; D: -; V: TRBV7-2; CDR3: CASSFTRYNEQFF; DNA: TGTGCCAGCAGCTTTACGCGCTACAATGAGCAGTTCTTC
J: TRBJ2-7; size: -; D: -; V: TRBV7-9; CDR3: CASSQGSVYEQYF; DNA: TGTGCCAGCAGCCAAGGATCGGTCTACGAGCAGTACTTC
J: TRBJ2-3; size: medium-sized; D: -; V: TRBV9; CDR3: CASSARTASTDTQYF; DNA: TGTGCCAGCAGCGCAAGGACTGCTAGCACAGATACGCAGTATTTT
J: TRBJ2-3; size: -; D: TRBD1; V: TRBV10-2; CDR3: CASTNGQGMSTDTQYF; DNA: TGCGCCAGCACCAACGGACAGGGGATGAGCACAGATACGCAGTATTTT
J: TRBJ1-1; size: few; D: TRBD1; V: TRBV2; CDR3: CASSGQGKEAFF; DNA: TGTGCCAGCAGTGGACAGGGGAAGGAAGCTTTCTTT
J: TRBJ2-6; size: -; D: -; V: TRBV30; CDR3: CAWAPGANVLTF; DNA: TGTGCCTGGGCCCCTGGGGCCAACGTCCTGACTTTC
J: TRBJ2-5; size: -; D: -; V: TRBV2; CDR3: CASKRKAQETQYF; DNA: TGTGCCAGCAAAAGGAAGGCCCAAGAGACCCAGTACTTC
J: TRBJ2-1; size: -; D: TRBD2; V: TRBV10-2; CDR3: CASRLAGTTYNEQFF; DNA: TGCGCCAGCAGGCTAGCGGGTACTACCTACAATGAGCAGTTCTTC
J: TRBJ2-1; size: few; D: -; V: TRBV18; CDR3: CASSYDRNEQFF; DNA: TGTGCCAGCTCCTACGACAGGAATGAGCAGTTCTTC
J: TRBJ2-7; size: -; D: -; V: TRBV2; CDR3: CASFLGAAYEQYF; DNA: TGTGCCAGCTTCTTAGGGGCAGCCTACGAGCAGTACTTC
J: TRBJ2-3; size: -; D: TRBD2; V: TRBV18; CDR3: CASSPTLSGGYTDTQYF; DNA: TGTGCCAGCTCACCAACACTCAGCGGGGGGTACACAGATACGCAGTATTTT
J: TRBJ1-2; size: -; D: -; V: TRBV5-4; CDR3: CASSPGAKRDGDGYTF; DNA: TGTGCCAGCAGCCCCGGGGCCAAACGGGACGGCGATGGCTACACCTTC
J: TRBJ2-5; size: few; D: -; V: TRBV7-7; CDR3: CASSATGAGETQYF; DNA: TGTGCCAGCAGCGCTACAGGGGCGGGGGAGACCCAGTACTTC
J: TRBJ2-2; size: -; D: -; V: TRBV7-2; CDR3: CASSLGFRGGGELFF; DNA: TGTGCCAGCAGCTTAGGATTTAGGGGCGGAGGGGAGCTGTTTTTT
J: TRBJ1-2; size: -; D: -; V: TRBV7-3; CDR3: CASSLGTPGYGYTF; DNA: TGTGCCAGCAGCCTAGGGACCCCAGGGTATGGCTACACCTTC
J: TRBJ2-3; size: -; D: -; V: TRBV30; CDR3: CAWSTRERDTQYF; DNA: TGTGCCTGGAGTACGCGGGAACGGGATACGCAGTATTTT
J: TRBJ1-2; size: -; D: TRBD1; V: TRBV28; CDR3: CASSRPGTGNYGYTF; DNA: TGTGCCAGCAGCCGCCCCGGGACAGGGAACTATGGCTACACCTTC
J: TRBJ1-1; size: -; D: -; V: TRBV7-8; CDR3: CASSLGPDSNTEAFF; DNA: TGTGCCAGCAGCTTAGGTCCAGATTCGAACACTGAAGCTTTCTTT
J: TRBJ2-5; size: once; D: -; V: TRBV19; CDR3: CASSPISGGLTQETQYF; DNA: TGTGCCAGTAGTCCCATTTCCGGGGGTCTTACACAAGAGACCCAGTACTTC
J: TRBJ2-1; size: -; D: -; V: TRBV4-1; CDR3: CASSHILDEQFF; DNA: TGCGCCAGCAGCCACATACTCGATGAGCAGTTCTTC
J: TRBJ1-3; size: -; D: -; V: TRBV7-6; CDR3: CASSLADYFSGNTIYF; DNA: TGTGCCAGCAGCTTAGCCGACTACTTCTCTGGAAACACCATATATTTT
J: TRBJ2-3; size: once; D: -; V: TRBV9; CDR3: CASSKTSRTDTQYF; DNA: TGTGCCAGCAGCAAAACCTCTCGCACAGATACGCAGTATTTT
J: TRBJ2-1; size: -; D: -; V: TRBV27; CDR3: CASSPRDGGAAFPNNEQFF; DNA: TGTGCCAGCAGTCCCCGGGACGGCGGAGCGGCCTTCCCCAACAATGAGCAGTTCTTC
J: TRBJ2-5; size: -; D: -; V: TRBV11-1; CDR3: CASTYGSRVEPQETQYF; DNA: TGTGCCAGCACCTATGGATCCAGGGTGGAGCCTCAGGAGACCCAGTACTTC
J: TRBJ2-2; size: -; D: TRBD1; V: TRBV5-1; CDR3: CASSLTGERTGELFF; DNA: TGCGCCAGCAGCCTCACAGGGGAGAGGACCGGGGAGCTGTTTTTT
J: TRBJ1-5; size: once; D: -; V: TRBV6-5; CDR3: CASSSVSGDQPQHF; DNA: TGTGCCAGCAGTTCCGTATCGGGGGATCAGCCCCAGCATTTT
J: TRBJ2-5; size: -; D: TRBD1; V: TRBV12-5; CDR3: CASGSDRGETQYF; DNA: TGTGCTAGTGGATCCGACAGGGGAGAGACCCAGTACTTC
J: TRBJ1-4; size: few; D: -; V: TRBV20-1; CDR3: CSARIEEKLFF; DNA: TGCAGTGCTAGGATCGAAGAAAAACTGTTTTTT
J: TRBJ2-5; size: few; D: TRBD2; V: TRBV19; CDR3: CASSIVTSAETQYF; DNA: TGTGCCAGTAGTATTGTGACTAGCGCGGAGACCCAGTACTTC
J: TRBJ1-2; size: few; D: -; V: TRBV25-1; CDR3: CASSGQGYGYTF; DNA: TGTGCCAGCAGTGGGCAGGGCTATGGCTACACCTTC
J: TRBJ2-2; size: -; D: -; V: TRBV18; CDR3: CASSPEGTGELFF; DNA: TGTGCCAGCTCCCCCGAGGGGACCGGGGAGCTGTTTTTT
J: TRBJ2-3; size: -; D: TRBD2; V: TRBV11-2; CDR3: CASSLGLAGGGADTQYF; DNA: TGTGCCAGCAGCCTGGGGCTAGCGGGAGGTGGGGCAGATACGCAGTATTTT
J: TRBJ2-6; size: -; D: -; V: TRBV21-1; CDR3: CASSKVSLDRVSSGANVLTF; DNA: TGTGCCAGCAGCAAAGTCAGTTTGGACAGGGTTTCGTCTGGGGCCAACGTCCTGACTTTC
J: TRBJ2-3; size: -; D: -; V: TRBV9; CDR3: CASSVDPGTDTQYF; DNA: TGTGCCAGCAGCGTAGATCCGGGCACAGATACGCAGTATTTT
J: TRBJ2-1; size: -; D: TRBD1; V: TRBV6-5; CDR3: CASSPRTGLYNEQFF; DNA: TGTGCCAGCAGTCCTAGGACAGGACTCTACAATGAGCAGTTCTTC
J: TRBJ2-5; size: -; D: -; V: TRBV7-9; CDR3: CASSFGLGGETQYF; DNA: TGTGCCAGCAGCTTCGGACTGGGGGGTGAGACCCAGTACTTC
J: TRBJ2-2; size: -; D: TRBD2; V: TRBV2; CDR3: CASRGTSGAPGELFF; DNA: TGTGCCAGCAGGGGGACTAGCGGGGCACCCGGGGAGCTGTTTTTT
J: TRBJ1-4; size: -; D: -; V: TRBV9; CDR3: CASSVAPWESTNEKLFF; DNA: TGTGCCAGCAGCGTAGCCCCGTGGGAATCAACTAATGAAAAACTGTTTTTT
J: TRBJ1-3; size: -; D: -; V: TRBV5-1; CDR3: CASSSTGGGNTIYF; DNA: TGCGCCAGCAGCTCAACAGGTGGTGGAAACACCATATATTTT
J: TRBJ1-5; size: few; D: -; V: TRBV11-2; CDR3: CASSLASGINQPQHF; DNA: TGTGCCAGCAGCTTGGCTAGCGGAATCAATCAGCCCCAGCATTTT
J: TRBJ2-7; size: once; D: TRBD1; V: TRBV28; CDR3: CASRAIPQGTPYPAPYEQYF; DNA: TGTGCCAGCAGGGCTATCCCACAGGGGACACCCTACCCCGCTCCCTACGAGCAGTACTTC
J: TRBJ1-5; size: -; D: -; V: TRBV7-2; CDR3: CASSLSQLGSQHF; DNA: TGTGCCAGCAGCTTAAGCCAGCTGGGAAGCCAGCATTTT
J: TRBJ2-7; size: -; D: TRBD2; V: TRBV7-2; CDR3: CASSLSGGIKEQYF; DNA: TGTGCCAGCAGCTTGAGCGGGGGGATAAAAGAGCAGTACTTC
J: TRBJ2-2; size: -; D: TRBD1; V: TRBV7-9; CDR3: CASSLLLTGGTGELFF; DNA: TGTGCCAGCAGCCTACTTCTGACAGGGGGGACCGGGGAGCTGTTTTTT
J: TRBJ1-5; size: few; D: TRBD1; V: TRBV6-5; CDR3: CASTLTGSQPQHF; DNA: TGTGCCAGCACCCTGACAGGGTCTCAGCCCCAGCATTTT
J: TRBJ1-5; size: -; D: -; V: TRBV5-6; CDR3: CASSLSGGNQPQHF; DNA: TGTGCCAGCAGCTTGTCCGGCGGGAATCAGCCCCAGCATTTT